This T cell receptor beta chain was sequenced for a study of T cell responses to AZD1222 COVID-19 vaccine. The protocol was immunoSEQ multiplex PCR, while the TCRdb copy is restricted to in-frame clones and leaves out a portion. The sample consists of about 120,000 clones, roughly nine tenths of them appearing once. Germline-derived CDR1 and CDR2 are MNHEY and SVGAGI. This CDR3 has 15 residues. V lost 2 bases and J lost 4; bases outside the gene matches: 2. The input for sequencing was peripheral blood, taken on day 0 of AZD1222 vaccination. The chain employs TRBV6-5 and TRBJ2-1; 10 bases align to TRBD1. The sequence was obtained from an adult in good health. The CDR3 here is CASSYPGQGYNEQFF. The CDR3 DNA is TGTGCCAGCAGTTACCCGGGACAGGGGTACAATGAGCAGTTCTTC.